Listed below are T cell receptor beta chains from one sample, sequenced in a study of monozygotic twins with inflammatory bowel disease. After re-calling the 5' RACE reads, TCRdb lists one entry per CDR3 protein, DNA absent. Across about 300,000 distinct CDR3 sequences, the top ten clones capture 5.6% of the sample. Sequenced material: blood. The receptors shown here come from a human donor with ulcerative colitis or Crohn's disease, or a healthy co-twin of an affected twin (not recorded which). The CDR3 runs from the conserved cysteine through the conserved F or W. The order of the fields is V gene, J gene, CDR3 protein.

V gene: TRBV7-9; J gene: TRBJ2-7; CDR3 protein: CASRGQGDYEQYF
V gene: TRBV6-2/TRBV6-3; J gene: TRBJ2-3; CDR3 protein: CASRPSGSRTDTQYF
V gene: TRBV7-2; J gene: TRBJ2-7; CDR3 protein: CASSPYGVNHEQYF
V gene: TRBV7-3; J gene: TRBJ2-7; CDR3 protein: CASSFESGDEQYF
V gene: TRBV7-9; J gene: TRBJ2-3; CDR3 protein: CASSLGLAGITDTQYF
V gene: TRBV7-9; J gene: TRBJ1-5; CDR3 protein: CASSRQGRSNQPQHF
V gene: TRBV19; J gene: TRBJ1-6; CDR3 protein: CASSIGGGRTPLHF
V gene: TRBV28; J gene: TRBJ1-1; CDR3 protein: CASGGGTGGWTEAFF
V gene: TRBV20-1; J gene: TRBJ1-5; CDR3 protein: CNQTVLNQPQHF
V gene: TRBV19; J gene: TRBJ1-5; CDR3 protein: CASSRIRSDQPQHF
V gene: TRBV3-1; J gene: TRBJ2-7; CDR3 protein: CASSLRTSGRAVEQYF
V gene: TRBV12-3/TRBV12-4; J gene: TRBJ2-7; CDR3 protein: CASIKGQGSYEQYF
V gene: TRBV15; J gene: TRBJ2-1; CDR3 protein: CATSRAWTSGYNEQFF
V gene: TRBV20-1; J gene: TRBJ2-1; CDR3 protein: CSARDHRGSGEQFF
V gene: TRBV5-1; J gene: TRBJ2-1; CDR3 protein: CASSLVSGADNEQFF
V gene: TRBV28; J gene: TRBJ1-1; CDR3 protein: CASSLFSGGRTEAFF
V gene: TRBV19; J gene: TRBJ2-7; CDR3 protein: CASSTGGVAYEQYF
V gene: TRBV7-6; J gene: TRBJ2-3; CDR3 protein: CASSFRDAGGDTQYF
V gene: TRBV12-3/TRBV12-4; J gene: TRBJ1-2; CDR3 protein: CASSLQGGYGYTF
V gene: TRBV7-2; J gene: TRBJ2-3; CDR3 protein: CASSARLAGRAMDTQYF
V gene: TRBV5-1; J gene: TRBJ2-1; CDR3 protein: CASSLAGQTINEQFF
V gene: TRBV5-6; J gene: TRBJ2-3; CDR3 protein: CASTRRTGQGRGTDTQYF
V gene: TRBV19; J gene: TRBJ1-2; CDR3 protein: CASNEKYRGPYYGYTF
V gene: TRBV24-1; J gene: TRBJ1-5; CDR3 protein: CATSTGSGQPQHF
V gene: TRBV6-1; J gene: TRBJ2-1; CDR3 protein: CASSIKGAGYNEQFF
V gene: TRBV20-1; J gene: TRBJ2-7; CDR3 protein: CSAPAEGPLSYEQYF
V gene: TRBV20-1; J gene: TRBJ1-1; CDR3 protein: CSALALTMNTEAFF
V gene: TRBV5-1; J gene: TRBJ2-7; CDR3 protein: CASSRDSASSYEQYF
V gene: TRBV29-1; J gene: TRBJ2-7; CDR3 protein: CSVETSGDYEQYF
V gene: TRBV7-6; J gene: TRBJ1-2; CDR3 protein: CASSLAGYGTGYGYTF